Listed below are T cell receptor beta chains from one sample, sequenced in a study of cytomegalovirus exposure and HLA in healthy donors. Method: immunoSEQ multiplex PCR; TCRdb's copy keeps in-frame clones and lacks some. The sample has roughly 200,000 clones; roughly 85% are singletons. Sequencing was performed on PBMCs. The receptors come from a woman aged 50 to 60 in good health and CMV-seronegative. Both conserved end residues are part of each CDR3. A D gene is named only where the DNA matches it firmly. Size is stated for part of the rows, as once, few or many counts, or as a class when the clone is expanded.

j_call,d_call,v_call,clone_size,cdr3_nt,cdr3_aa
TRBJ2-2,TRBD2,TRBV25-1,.,TGTGCCAGCCGAAGAGCGGGAGACCCCACCGGGGAGCTGTTTTTT,CASRRAGDPTGELFF
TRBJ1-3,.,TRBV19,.,TGTGCCAGCCTGAATATGGCCGAGGGCTTTGGAAACACCATATATTTT,CASLNMAEGFGNTIYF
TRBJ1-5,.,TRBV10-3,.,TGTGCCATCAGTGAGCCCATGAGCAATCAGCCCCAGCATTTT,CAISEPMSNQPQHF
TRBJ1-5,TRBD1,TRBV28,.,TGTGCCAGCAGTTTCCTCTTCCCACAGGGGGCCCCACATTTT,CASSFLFPQGAPHF
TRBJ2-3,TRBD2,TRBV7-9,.,TGTTCCAGCAGCTCTAGTGGACTAGCTGCCACAGATACGCAGTATTTT,CSSSSSGLAATDTQYF
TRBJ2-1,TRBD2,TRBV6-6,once,TGTGCCAGCTTGACCTTTAGCGGGAGGGCCGGGGGTGAGCAGTTCTTC,CASLTFSGRAGGEQFF
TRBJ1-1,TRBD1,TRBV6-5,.,TGTGCCAGCAGTTACGGGACAGGGGTTCGTTACACTGAAGCTTTCTTT,CASSYGTGVRYTEAFF
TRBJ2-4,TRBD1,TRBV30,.,TGTGCCTGGAATCCAGGGGGCGCGAGAAACATTCAGTACTTC,CAWNPGGARNIQYF
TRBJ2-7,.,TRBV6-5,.,TGTGCCAGCAGTACGGGACACAGCTACGAGCAGTACTTC,CASSTGHSYEQYF
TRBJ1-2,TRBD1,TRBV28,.,TGTGCCAGCAGGACTGGGCAGGGGGTGCGATATGGCTACACCTTC,CASRTGQGVRYGYTF
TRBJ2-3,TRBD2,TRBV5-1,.,TGCGCCAGCAGCTTGGGGGTAGCGGGGAGCACAGATACGCAGTATTTT,CASSLGVAGSTDTQYF
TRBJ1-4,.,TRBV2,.,TGTGCCAGCAGTGAAGCGGGACTGCCTAATGAAAAACTGTTTTTT,CASSEAGLPNEKLFF
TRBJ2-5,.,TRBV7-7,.,TGTGCCAGCAGCTGGGGGGGCGACGGAAACCAAGAGACCCAGTACTTC,CASSWGGDGNQETQYF
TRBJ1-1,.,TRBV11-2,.,TGTGCCAGCAGCCCAAGACAGAAAATGAACACTGAAGCTTTCTTT,CASSPRQKMNTEAFF
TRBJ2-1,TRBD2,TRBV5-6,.,TGTGCCAGCAGCTCAGCCGGGACTAGCGGGAGGGCCTCAGAGCAGTTCTTC,CASSSAGTSGRASEQFF
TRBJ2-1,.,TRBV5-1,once,TGCGCCAGCAGCTTTGAGAGGGCCTCCTACAATGAGCAGTTCTTC,CASSFERASYNEQFF
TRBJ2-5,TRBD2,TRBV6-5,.,TGTGCCAGCAGTTATGTCAAGGGAGGGCCGGCAGAGACCCAGTACTTC,CASSYVKGGPAETQYF
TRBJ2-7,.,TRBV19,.,TGTGCCAGTAGTATGGGCTGGCGTTCCTACGAGCAGTACTTC,CASSMGWRSYEQYF
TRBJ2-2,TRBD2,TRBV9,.,TGTGCCAGCAGCGTAGTGAGCGGGAGTAACACCGGGGAGCTGTTTTTT,CASSVVSGSNTGELFF
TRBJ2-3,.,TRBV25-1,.,TGTGCCAGCGCTCGAGGAGGGGGCTCAGATACGCAGTATTTT,CASARGGGSDTQYF
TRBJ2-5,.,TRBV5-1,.,TGCGCCAGCAGCTTGACCCAGGGAAAGACCCAGTACTTC,CASSLTQGKTQYF
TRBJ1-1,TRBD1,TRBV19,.,TGTGCCAGTAGTACCTCGACCCCGGGACAGGGAATAAATTGGATGAACACTGAAGCTTTCTTT,CASSTSTPGQGINWMNTEAFF
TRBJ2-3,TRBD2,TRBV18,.,TGTGCCAGCTCACCAAACGGGGGAGGGGGCACAGATACGCAGTATTTT,CASSPNGGGGTDTQYF
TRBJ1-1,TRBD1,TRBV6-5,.,TGTGCCAGCATTAAACAGGGGTGGACGAACACTGAAGCTTTCTTT,CASIKQGWTNTEAFF
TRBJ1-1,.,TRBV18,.,TGTGCCAGCTTAGAAGGACAGAACACTGAAGCTTTCTTT,CASLEGQNTEAFF
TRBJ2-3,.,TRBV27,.,TGTGCCAGCAGTCCCTCCCCCCGGGGTAAGGCGACAGATACGCAGTATTTT,CASSPSPRGKATDTQYF
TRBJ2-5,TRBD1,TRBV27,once,TGTGCCAGCAGTTTAAGGACAGGGAGCCAAGAGACCCAGTACTTC,CASSLRTGSQETQYF
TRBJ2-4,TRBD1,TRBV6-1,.,TGTGCCAGCAGCGAAGACAGGGGGGTGGACATTCAGTACTTC,CASSEDRGVDIQYF
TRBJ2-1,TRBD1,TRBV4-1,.,TGCGCCAGCAGCCGGGGACAGGGTTCTGATGAGCAGTTCTTC,CASSRGQGSDEQFF
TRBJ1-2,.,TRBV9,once,TGTGCCAGCAGCGTGCGGGAGGGAAGCTATGGCTACACCTTC,CASSVREGSYGYTF
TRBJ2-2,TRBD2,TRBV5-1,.,TGCGCCAGCAGCCTCGGGACTAGCGGGAGTAGCGGGGAGCTGTTTTTT,CASSLGTSGSSGELFF
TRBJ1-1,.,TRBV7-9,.,TGTTCCAGCAGCCTCGGACAGCCAGAAGCTTTCTTT,CSSSLGQPEAFF
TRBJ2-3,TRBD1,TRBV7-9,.,TGTGCCAGCAGCTTGGCCAGGGGGCGGGGTAATGGAAATACGCAGTATTTT,CASSLARGRGNGNTQYF
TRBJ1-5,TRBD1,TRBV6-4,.,TGTGCCAGCAGCGAACGACAGGGGGCTAGGAATCAGCCCCAGCATTTT,CASSERQGARNQPQHF
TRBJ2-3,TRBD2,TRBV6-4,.,TGTGCCAGCAGTGAGGAGGCTAGCGGGAGAGATACGCAGTATTTT,CASSEEASGRDTQYF
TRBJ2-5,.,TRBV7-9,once,TGTGCCAGCAGCCAGACACCCGTGGAGACCCAGTACTTC,CASSQTPVETQYF
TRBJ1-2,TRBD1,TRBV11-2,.,TGTGCCAGCAGCTTAGGTTTTTCAGGGGGCGCGGGCTACACCTTC,CASSLGFSGGAGYTF
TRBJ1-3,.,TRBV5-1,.,TGCGCCAGCAGCTTACAGGGCCCTGGAAACACCATATATTTT,CASSLQGPGNTIYF
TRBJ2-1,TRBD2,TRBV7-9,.,TGTGCCAGCAGCTATGCCCCCGGGACTAGCGGGAGGCCAGAGCAGTTCTTC,CASSYAPGTSGRPEQFF
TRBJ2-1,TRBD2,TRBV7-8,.,TGTGCCAGCAGCTTAGAAAGCGGGAGGGGCAATGAGCAGTTCTTC,CASSLESGRGNEQFF
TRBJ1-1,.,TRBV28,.,TGTGCCAGCAGTTTAGAGGAAAACACTGAAGCTTTCTTT,CASSLEENTEAFF